The next 11 T cell receptor beta chains were all read from a single sample in a study of cytomegalovirus exposure and HLA in healthy donors. The primer mix had 60 Vbeta and 13 Jbeta primers. The protocol was immunoSEQ multiplex PCR, while the TCRdb copy is restricted to in-frame clones and leaves out a portion. The profile shows roughly 200,000 clones, about 80% of them singletons. The source material was PBMCs. These receptors came from a man in his late teens or twenties in good health and CMV-seronegative.

The chain links TRBV2 to TRBJ2-2; TRBD2 matches 8 bases. V was clipped by 3 bases and J by 9 bases; unmatched bases: 3. Germline V CDR1 and CDR2: SNHLY, FYNNEI. The CDR3 length is 13 residues. CDR3 DNA: TGTGCCAGCAGTGACCGGGAGGGGAGGGAGCTGTTTTTT. Translation gives CASSDREGRELFF.

Turning to this clone: A junction end diverges from the germline sequence, so it may reflect a read error. The CDR3 coding sequence is TGTTCCAGCAGCTTAGTCGGGACAGATTCCTATAGCAATCAGCCCCAGCATTTT. Its translation: CSSSLVGTDSYSNQPQHF. V gene TRBV7-9 combines with J gene TRBJ1-5, with 7 bases matching TRBD1. This CDR3 has 18 amino acids. The germline gives CDR1 SEHNR, CDR2 FQNEAQ (reference sequence).

The CDR3 region is CASSEGAYQPQHF. CDR3 sequence (DNA): TGTGCCAGCAGTGAGGGGGCTTATCAGCCCCAGCATTTT. The V call is TRBV6-1, the J call TRBJ1-5; possibly TRBD1 for D (6 bases). The CDR3 is 13 residues long. Trimming left V 3 bases short and J 5 bases short, with 8 bases between. CDR1 and CDR2 (germline): MNHNS, SASEGT.

This rearrangement joins TRBV2 to TRBJ2-5, with D maybe TRBD1 (6 bases). Germline V gives CDR1 SNHLY, CDR2 FYNNEI. CDR3 length: 16 amino acids. V dropped 5 bases and J dropped 2 bases, with 18 bases sitting between them. In nucleotides, the CDR3 is TGTGCCAGCAGTCGAGGCCTACAGGGATTACAAGAGACCCAGTACTTC. This codes for CASSRGLQGLQETQYF.

The genes are TRBV5-5 and TRBJ1-5; TRBD1 is a possible D gene (6 bases). V lost 1 base and J 8 bases, leaving 19 bases between the germline ends. This CDR3 is built from 16 residues. Germline V CDR1 and CDR2: SGHKS, YYEKEE (reference sequence). CDR3 in amino acids: CASSLYAGDGYKPQHF. The CDR3 coding sequence is TGTGCCAGCAGCTTGTATGCAGGGGATGGGTACAAGCCCCAGCATTTT.

The chain uses TRBV7-8 and TRBJ2-1; maybe TRBD2 (5 bases). Trimming removed 1 base at V and 4 bases at J, with 14 bases between. Germline V CDR1 and CDR2: SGHVS, FQNEAQ. CDR3 length: 16 amino acids. In nucleotides, the CDR3 is TGTGCCAGCAGCTTAGGACGCCTGGGCGGGTACAATGAGCAGTTCTTC. This translates into CASSLGRLGGYNEQFF.

The chain is built from TRBV5-4 and TRBJ2-2, with a possible D match to TRBD1 (6 bases). The V gene's germline CDR1 is SGHNT and CDR2 YYREEE (reference sequence). V was shortened by 4 bases and J by 0 bases, with 19 bases between the two germline ends. The CDR3 sequence is 18 residues long. CDR3 bases: TGTGCCAGCAGCCGTAAGAGAGCAGGGGCCTCGAACACCGGGGAGCTGTTTTTT. This sequence encodes CASSRKRAGASNTGELFF.

The genes are TRBV4-2 and TRBJ2-3, with D uncertain. Trimming left V 10 bases short and J 2 bases short, with 10 bases between. The V gene's germline CDR1 is LGHNA and CDR2 YNFKEQ. The CDR3 loop spans 12 amino acids. The CDR3 nucleotides read TGTGCCATCCCCTTTTACACAGATACGCAGTATTTT. It specifies CAIPFYTDTQYF.

There are a few counts of this clone. The chain recombines TRBV6-4 with TRBJ2-1, with D perhaps matching TRBD1 (8 bases). The V and J ends lost 8 bases and 1 base respectively, with 12 bases between them. Germline CDR1 reads MRHNA; CDR2 reads SNTAGT. The CDR3 sequence is 14 residues long. The CDR3 sequence is CASDRGGSYNEQFF. CDR3 in DNA: TGTGCCAGCGACAGGGGAGGGTCCTACAATGAGCAGTTCTTC.

V is TRBV7-9 and J is TRBJ2-7; D may be TRBD2 (6 bases). The CDR3 length is 14 residues. The ends were cut back, 3 bases at V and 3 bases at J, with 12 bases in the middle. Per germline, CDR1 SEHNR and CDR2 FQNEAQ (reference sequence). The CDR3 loop reads CASSFGAGSYEQYF. The CDR3 coding sequence is TGTGCCAGCAGCTTTGGGGCGGGGAGCTACGAGCAGTACTTC.

The V call is TRBV5-1, the J call TRBJ2-7; TRBD1 aligns across 9 bases. Germline trimming cut 4 bases from V and 1 base from J; bases unmatched to any gene: 6. The CDR3 extends over 15 amino acids. Germline CDR1 SGHRS, CDR2 YFSETQ. The CDR3 region is CASSPPGQGSYEQYF. CDR3 bases: TGCGCCAGCAGCCCACCGGGACAGGGATCCTACGAGCAGTACTTC.